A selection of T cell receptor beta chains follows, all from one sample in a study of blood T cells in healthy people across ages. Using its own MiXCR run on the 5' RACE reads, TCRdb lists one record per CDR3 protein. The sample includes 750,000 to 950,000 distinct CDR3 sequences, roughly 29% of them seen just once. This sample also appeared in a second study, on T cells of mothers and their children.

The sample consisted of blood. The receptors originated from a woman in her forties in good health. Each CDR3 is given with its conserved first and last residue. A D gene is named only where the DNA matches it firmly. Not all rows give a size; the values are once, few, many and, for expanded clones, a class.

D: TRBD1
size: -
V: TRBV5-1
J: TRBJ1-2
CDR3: CASSSQQGIYGYTF
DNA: TGCGCCAGCAGCTCGCAACAGGGGATCTATGGCTACACCTTC

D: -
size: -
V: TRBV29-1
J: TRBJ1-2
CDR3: CSAEGDLANYGYTF
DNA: TGCAGCGCTGAGGGGGACCTTGCTAACTATGGCTACACCTTC

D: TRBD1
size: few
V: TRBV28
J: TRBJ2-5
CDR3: CASSLGGQGAKTQYF
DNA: TGTGCCAGCAGTTTAGGGGGACAGGGGGCGAAGACCCAGTACTTC

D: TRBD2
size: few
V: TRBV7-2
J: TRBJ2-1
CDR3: CASSLSGGYYNEQFF
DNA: TGTGCCAGCAGCCTTAGCGGGGGCTACTACAATGAGCAGTTCTTC

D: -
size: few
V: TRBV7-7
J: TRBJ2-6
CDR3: CASSLSAGRHSGANVLTF
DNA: TGTGCTAGCAGCTTATCGGCAGGGCGCCACTCTGGGGCCAACGTCCTGACTTTC

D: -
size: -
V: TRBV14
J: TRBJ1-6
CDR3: CASSQLRANSPLHF
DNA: TGTGCCAGCAGCCAACTCAGGGCTAATTCACCCCTCCACTTT

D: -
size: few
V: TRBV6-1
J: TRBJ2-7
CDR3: CASSESVRQPTIAYEQYF
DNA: TGTGCCAGCAGTGAAAGCGTTCGCCAACCAACCATTGCCTACGAGCAGTACTTC

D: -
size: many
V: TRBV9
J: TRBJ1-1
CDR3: CASSARSQVNTEAFF
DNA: TGTGCCAGCAGCGCGAGATCACAGGTCAACACTGAAGCTTTCTTT

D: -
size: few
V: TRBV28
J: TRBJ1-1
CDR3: CASSSGSPLNTEAFF
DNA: TGTGCCAGCAGCTCGGGAAGCCCATTAAACACTGAAGCTTTCTTT

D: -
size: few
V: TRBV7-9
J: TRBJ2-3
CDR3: CAVPGLGGTDTQYF
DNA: TGTGCCGTTCCAGGGCTTGGGGGCACAGATACGCAGTATTTT

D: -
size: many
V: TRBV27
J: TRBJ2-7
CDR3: CASSLGRESSYEQYF
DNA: TGTGCCAGCAGTTTGGGCAGGGAGAGCTCCTACGAGCAGTACTTC

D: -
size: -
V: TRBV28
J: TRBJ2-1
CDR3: CPSSRSHEQFF
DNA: TGTCCCAGCAGTCGGTCCCATGAGCAGTTCTTC

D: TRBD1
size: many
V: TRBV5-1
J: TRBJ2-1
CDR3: CASSLAGQAWNEQFF
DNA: TGCGCCAGCAGCTTGGCGGGACAGGCTTGGAATGAGCAGTTCTTC

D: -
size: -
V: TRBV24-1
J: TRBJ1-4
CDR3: CATAGSNEKLFF
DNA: TGTGCCACCGCAGGGTCTAATGAAAAACTGTTTTTT

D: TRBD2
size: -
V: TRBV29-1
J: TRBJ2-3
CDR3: CSVGASGGLSFGGDTQYF
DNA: TGCAGCGTTGGCGCCAGCGGGGGCCTCTCATTTGGTGGGGATACGCAGTATTTT

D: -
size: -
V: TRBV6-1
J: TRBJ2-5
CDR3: CASTRFDGGPSWEQYF
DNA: TGTGCCAGCACCCGGTTCGACGGGGGGCCTTCATGGGAGCAGTACTTC

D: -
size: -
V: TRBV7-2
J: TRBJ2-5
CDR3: CASSSIRRGGETQYF
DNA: TGTGCCAGCAGCTCGATTCGCAGGGGGGGGGAGACCCAGTACTTC

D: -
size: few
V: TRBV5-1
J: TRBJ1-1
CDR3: CASSLGDLTLKAFF
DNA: TGCGCCAGCAGCTTGGGGGACCTTACCCTTAAAGCTTTCTTT